This T cell receptor beta chain was recorded in a study of blood T cell repertoires in COVID-19. Libraries were prepared by immunoSEQ multiplex PCR; TCRdb keeps only in-frame clonotypes and omits some of them. This table has 300,000 to 400,000 clones, 88% appearing once. Germline trimming cut 1 base from V and 5 bases from J; bases unmatched to any gene: 5. Germline CDR1 is LNHNV and CDR2 is YYDKDF (reference sequence). This CDR3 contains 15 residues. The specimen was PBMCs or T cells enriched from blood (not recorded which). V is TRBV15 and J is TRBJ1-1; TRBD1 aligns across 9 bases. This receptor was identified in a man under 40 who had recovered from COVID-19. The DNA of the CDR3 is TGTGCCACCAGCAGAGCTGAGACAGGGGGGACTGAAGCTTTCTTT. Amino acids: CATSRAETGGTEAFF.